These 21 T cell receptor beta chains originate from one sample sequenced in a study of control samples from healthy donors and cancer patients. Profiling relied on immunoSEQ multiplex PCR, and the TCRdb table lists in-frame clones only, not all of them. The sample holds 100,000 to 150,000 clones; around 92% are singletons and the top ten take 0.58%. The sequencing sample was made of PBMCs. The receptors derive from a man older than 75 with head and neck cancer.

The CDR3 DNA sequence: TGTGCCAGCAGGCGACAGCCGGAGGGCTCGGGGGCCAACGTCCTGACTTTC. Protein sequence: CASRRQPEGSGANVLTF. The chain is built from TRBV6-6 and TRBJ2-6; weak D call: TRBD2 (6 bases). The germline V gene has CDR1 MNHNY and CDR2 SVGAGI (reference sequence). The CDR3 totals 17 residues. The V gene lost 6 bases and the J gene lost 4 bases, with 19 bases spanning the gap.

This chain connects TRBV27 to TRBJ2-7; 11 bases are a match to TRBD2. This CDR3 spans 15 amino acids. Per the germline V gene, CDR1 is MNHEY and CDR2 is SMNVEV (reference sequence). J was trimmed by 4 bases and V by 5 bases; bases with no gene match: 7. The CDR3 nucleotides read TGTGCCAGCAGTGATCCGGGACTAGCGGTTTACGAGCAGTACTTC. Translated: CASSDPGLAVYEQYF.

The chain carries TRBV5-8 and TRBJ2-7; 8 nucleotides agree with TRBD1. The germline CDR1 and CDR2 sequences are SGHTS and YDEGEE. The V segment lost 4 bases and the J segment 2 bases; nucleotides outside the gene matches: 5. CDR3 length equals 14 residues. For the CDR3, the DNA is TGTGCCAGCAGCCTAGACAGGGGAACCTACGAGCAGTACTTC. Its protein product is CASSLDRGTYEQYF.

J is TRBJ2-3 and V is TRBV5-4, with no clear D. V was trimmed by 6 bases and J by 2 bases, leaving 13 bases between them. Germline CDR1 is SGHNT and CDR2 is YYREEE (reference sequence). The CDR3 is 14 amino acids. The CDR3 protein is CASKAQRNTDTQYF. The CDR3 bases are TGTGCCAGCAAGGCGCAGCGAAACACAGATACGCAGTATTTT.

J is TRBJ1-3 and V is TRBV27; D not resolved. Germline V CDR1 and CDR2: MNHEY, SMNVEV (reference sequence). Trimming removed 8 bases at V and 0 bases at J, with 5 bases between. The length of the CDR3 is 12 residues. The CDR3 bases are TGTGCCAGCGGGTTCTCTGGAAACACCATATATTTT. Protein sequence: CASGFSGNTIYF.

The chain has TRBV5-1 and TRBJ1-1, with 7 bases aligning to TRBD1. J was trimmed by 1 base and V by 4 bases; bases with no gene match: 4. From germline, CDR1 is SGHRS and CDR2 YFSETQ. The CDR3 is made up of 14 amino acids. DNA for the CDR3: TGCGCCAGCAGCACCGGGACAGCGAACACTGAAGCTTTCTTT. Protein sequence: CASSTGTANTEAFF.

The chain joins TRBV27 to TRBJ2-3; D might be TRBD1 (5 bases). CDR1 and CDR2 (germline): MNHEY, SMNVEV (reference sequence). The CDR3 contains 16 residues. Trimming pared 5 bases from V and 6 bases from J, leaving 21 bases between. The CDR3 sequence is CASSRLRTPTLDTQYF. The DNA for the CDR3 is TGTGCCAGCAGTCGACTTCGGACACCCACGTTGGATACGCAGTATTTT.

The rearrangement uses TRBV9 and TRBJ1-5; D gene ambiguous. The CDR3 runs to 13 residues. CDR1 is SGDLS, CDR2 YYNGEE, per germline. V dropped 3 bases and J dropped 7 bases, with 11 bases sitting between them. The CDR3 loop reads CASSATDEQPQHF. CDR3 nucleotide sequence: TGTGCCAGCAGCGCCACAGATGAGCAGCCCCAGCATTTT.

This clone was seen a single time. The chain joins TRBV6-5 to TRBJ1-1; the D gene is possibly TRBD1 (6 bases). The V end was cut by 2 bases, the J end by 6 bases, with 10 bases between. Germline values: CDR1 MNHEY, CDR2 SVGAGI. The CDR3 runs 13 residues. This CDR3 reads CASSYRGKSEAFF. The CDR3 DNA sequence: TGTGCCAGCAGTTACAGGGGGAAATCTGAAGCTTTCTTT.

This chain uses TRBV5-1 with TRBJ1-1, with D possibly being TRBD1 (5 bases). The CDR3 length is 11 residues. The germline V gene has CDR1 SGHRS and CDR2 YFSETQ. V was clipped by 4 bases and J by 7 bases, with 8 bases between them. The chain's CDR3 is CASSGTGEAFF. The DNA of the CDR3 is TGCGCCAGCAGCGGGACTGGTGAAGCTTTCTTT.

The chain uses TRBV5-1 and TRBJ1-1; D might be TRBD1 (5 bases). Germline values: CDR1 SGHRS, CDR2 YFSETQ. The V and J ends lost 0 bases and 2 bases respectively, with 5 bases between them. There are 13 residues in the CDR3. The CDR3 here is CASSLGDNTEAFF. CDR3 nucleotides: TGCGCCAGCAGCTTGGGGGACAACACTGAAGCTTTCTTT.

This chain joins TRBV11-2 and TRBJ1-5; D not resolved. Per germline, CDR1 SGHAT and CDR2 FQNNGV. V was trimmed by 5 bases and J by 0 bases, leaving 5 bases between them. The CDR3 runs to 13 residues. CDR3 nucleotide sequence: TGTGCCAGCAGCAAGTATAGCAATCAGCCCCAGCATTTT. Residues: CASSKYSNQPQHF.

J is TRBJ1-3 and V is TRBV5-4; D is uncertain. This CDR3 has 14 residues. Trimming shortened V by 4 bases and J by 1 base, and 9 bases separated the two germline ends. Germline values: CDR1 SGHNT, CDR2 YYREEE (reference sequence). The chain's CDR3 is CASSHGASGNTIYF. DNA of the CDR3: TGTGCCAGCAGCCATGGTGCTTCTGGAAACACCATATATTTT.

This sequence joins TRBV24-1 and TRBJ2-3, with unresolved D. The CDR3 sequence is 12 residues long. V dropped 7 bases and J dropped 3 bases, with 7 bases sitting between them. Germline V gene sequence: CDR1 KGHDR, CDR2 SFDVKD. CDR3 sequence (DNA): TGTGCCACCAGGGGGTCAACAGATACGCAGTATTTT. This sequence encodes CATRGSTDTQYF.

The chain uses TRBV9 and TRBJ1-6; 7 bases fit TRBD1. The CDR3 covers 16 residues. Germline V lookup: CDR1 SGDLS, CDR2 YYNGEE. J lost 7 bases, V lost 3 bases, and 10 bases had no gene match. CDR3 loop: CASSEGTAARNSPLHF. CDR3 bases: TGTGCCAGCAGCGAGGGGACAGCGGCCCGGAATTCACCCCTCCACTTT.

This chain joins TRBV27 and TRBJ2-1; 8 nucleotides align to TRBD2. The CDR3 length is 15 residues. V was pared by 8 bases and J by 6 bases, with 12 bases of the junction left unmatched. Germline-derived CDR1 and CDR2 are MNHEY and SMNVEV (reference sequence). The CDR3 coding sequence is TGTGCCAGCGCCAACTCCGGGACTAGAGGCAATGAGCAGTTCTTC. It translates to CASANSGTRGNEQFF.

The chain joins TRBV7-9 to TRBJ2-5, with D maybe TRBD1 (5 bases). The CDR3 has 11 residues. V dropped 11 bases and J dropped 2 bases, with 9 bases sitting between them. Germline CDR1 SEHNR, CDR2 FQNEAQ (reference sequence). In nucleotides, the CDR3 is TGTGCCGGCGCAGGGCAAGAGACCCAGTACTTC. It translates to CAGAGQETQYF.

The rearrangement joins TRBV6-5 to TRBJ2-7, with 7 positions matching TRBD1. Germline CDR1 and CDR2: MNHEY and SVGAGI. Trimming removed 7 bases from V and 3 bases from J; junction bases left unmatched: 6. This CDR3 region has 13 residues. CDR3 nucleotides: TGTGCCAGCACTTCCTCAGGGGGCTACGAGCAGTACTTC. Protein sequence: CASTSSGGYEQYF.

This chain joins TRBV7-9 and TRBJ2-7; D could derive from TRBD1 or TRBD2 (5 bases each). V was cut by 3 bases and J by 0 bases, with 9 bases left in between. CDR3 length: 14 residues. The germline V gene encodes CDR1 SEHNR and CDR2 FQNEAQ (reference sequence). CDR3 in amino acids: CASSLSGTSYEQYF. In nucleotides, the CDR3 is TGTGCCAGCAGCTTGTCGGGGACCTCCTACGAGCAGTACTTC.

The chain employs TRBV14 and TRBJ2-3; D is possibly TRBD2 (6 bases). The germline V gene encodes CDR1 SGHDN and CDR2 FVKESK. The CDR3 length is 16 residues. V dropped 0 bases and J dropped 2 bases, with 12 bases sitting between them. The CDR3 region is CASSQDLGGTTDTQYF. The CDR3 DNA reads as TGTGCCAGCAGCCAAGATCTAGGAGGGACCACAGATACGCAGTATTTT.

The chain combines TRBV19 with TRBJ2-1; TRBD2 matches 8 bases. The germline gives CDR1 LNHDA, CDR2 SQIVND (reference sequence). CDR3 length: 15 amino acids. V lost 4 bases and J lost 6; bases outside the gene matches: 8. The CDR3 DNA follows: TGTGCCAGTAGTACGACGGGAGGGCCAGGCAATGAGCAGTTCTTC. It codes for CASSTTGGPGNEQFF.